This T cell receptor (beta chain) is from a study of blood T cell repertoires in COVID-19. Study as a whole: Nucleic acid was either cDNA or gDNA, and it came from T cells, B-cell-depleted T cells, or PBMCs.

As originally analysed: The assay estimated nucleated cells by amplifying reference gene primers. Profiling relied on immunoSEQ multiplex PCR, and the TCRdb table lists in-frame clones only, not all of them. D and trimming were read from the DNA, whereas the V and J calls and clone size are those reported in that table. The sample lists fewer than 450,000 clones, nearly 90% occurring once. Germline CDR1 is GTSNPN and CDR2 is SVGIG (reference sequence). Trimming cost V 0 bases and J 9 bases, with 12 bases left between them. The CDR3 is 13 residues long. Clinical history reported by participants formed the basis on which cohorts were assigned.

This receptor was identified in a woman aged 40 to 50 with acute COVID-19. Sequencing was carried out using PBMCs or T cells enriched from blood (not recorded which). The chain combines TRBV30 with TRBJ1-5; D may be TRBD1 (6 bases). The CDR3 region has the DNA TGTGCCTGGAGTGTACCGGGGGGCGCGCCCCAGCATTTT. Translation: CAWSVPGGAPQHF.